These T cell receptor beta chains were read from a single sample in a study of blood T cells in healthy people across ages. TCRdb re-called the 5' RACE reads with MiXCR, one entry per CDR3 protein. The repertoire holds some 700,000 distinct CDR3 sequences, with 35% to 45% as singletons. The material sequenced was blood. The receptors were sampled from a woman aged 60 to 75 in good health. Each CDR3 is given with its conserved first and last residue. The size entry is marked missing in some rows and otherwise reads once, few, many or a size class.

v_call	j_call	clone_size	cdr3_aa
TRBV20-1	TRBJ2-2	few	CSAKLTGSGELFF
TRBV24-1	TRBJ2-3	-	CATSDPDRAKALTSTDTQYF
TRBV7-9	TRBJ2-7	few	CASSSQLAGANVGTYEQYF
TRBV6-5	TRBJ1-4	few	CASSSGGRGGEKLFF
TRBV6-2/TRBV6-3	TRBJ2-7	-	CASSYGEAYEQYF
TRBV12-3/TRBV12-4	TRBJ1-1	-	CASRMRAMNTEAFF
TRBV7-3	TRBJ2-3	-	CASSPGLAGVKTDTQYF
TRBV6-1	-	-	CASSEGYSYEQYF
TRBV20-1	TRBJ2-2	-	CSARQTSGGAYTGELFF
TRBV5-1	TRBJ2-3	-	CASSLDQTGVTDTQYF
TRBV24-1	TRBJ1-1	-	CATLLMGANTEAFF
TRBV5-6	TRBJ2-5	-	CASSLLRNRGWETQYF
TRBV3-1	TRBJ2-1	many	CASSRDLAGATYNEQFF
TRBV28	TRBJ2-1	-	CASSPGNSNEQFF
TRBV4-1	TRBJ2-7	-	CASSSRTGANSYEQYF
TRBV6-2/TRBV6-3	TRBJ2-2	few	CASIRDTGTGELFF
TRBV7-9	TRBJ2-1	few	CASSRALSSYNEQFF
TRBV6-2/TRBV6-3	TRBJ2-7	few	CASSFRTGQGAYEQYF
TRBV4-2	TRBJ2-3	-	CANSRTTPGGTDTQYF
TRBV15	TRBJ2-5	once	CATGDLIQETQYF
TRBV6-5	TRBJ2-7	-	CASIPTGQTSYEQYF
TRBV21-1	TRBJ2-3	-	CASSKNTGIGRTDTQYF